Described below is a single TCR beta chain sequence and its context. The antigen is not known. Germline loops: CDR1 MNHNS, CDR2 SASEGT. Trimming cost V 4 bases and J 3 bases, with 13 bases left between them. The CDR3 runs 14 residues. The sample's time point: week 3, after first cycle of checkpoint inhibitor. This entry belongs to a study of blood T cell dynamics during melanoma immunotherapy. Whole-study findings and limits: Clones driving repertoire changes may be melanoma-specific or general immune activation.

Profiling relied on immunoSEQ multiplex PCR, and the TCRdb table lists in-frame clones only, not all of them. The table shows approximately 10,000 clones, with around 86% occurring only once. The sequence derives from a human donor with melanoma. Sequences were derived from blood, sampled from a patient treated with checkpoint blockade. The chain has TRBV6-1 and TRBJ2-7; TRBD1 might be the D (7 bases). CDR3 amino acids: CASSGRRDSYEQYF. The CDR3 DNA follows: TGTGCCAGCAGTGGAAGGCGGGACAGCTACGAGCAGTACTTC.